These 16 T cell receptor beta chains were sequenced from one sample in a study of graft-versus-host responses after intestinal transplantation. Their cognate antigens are unknown. Using immunoSEQ multiplex PCR, the repertoire was profiled, and TCRdb retains in-frame clones only, with some absent. This repertoire shows roughly 97,000 clones, roughly 84% found once; its top ten account for approximately 0.88%. The source was unstimulated CD4+ T cells sorted from spleen or lymph node cells, collected before intestinal transplant. The receptors were sampled from a human donor who received an intestinal transplant.

This chain connects TRBV13 to TRBJ2-5, with 9 nucleotides matching TRBD2. The germline V gene encodes CDR1 PRHDT and CDR2 FYEKMQ (reference sequence). The CDR3 length is 15 residues. The J segment lost 7 bases and the V segment lost 3 bases, leaving 9 bases of the junction unmatched. Here the CDR3 DNA reads TGTGCCAGCAGCTTCGCGGGGGGGGAGAAGCGGACCCAGTACTTC. Residues: CASSFAGGEKRTQYF.

The chain employs TRBV5-1 and TRBJ2-1; TRBD1 aligns across 10 bases. CDR3 length: 16 amino acids. Trimming took 3 bases from V and 2 from J; bases not matched to a gene: 5. Germline values: CDR1 SGHRS, CDR2 YFSETQ. The DNA of the CDR3 is TGCGCCAGCAGCTCGCAAGGACAGGGGGCCTACAATGAGCAGTTCTTC. Translating gives CASSSQGQGAYNEQFF.

The V gene is TRBV7-3, the J gene TRBJ2-1; maybe TRBD2 (5 bases). V shed 5 bases and J shed 6 bases, with 14 bases lying between them. The germline CDR1 and CDR2 sequences are SGHTA and FQGTGA. This CDR3 is built from 14 residues. CDR3 coding DNA: TGTGCCAGCAGCCCAAAGCCAGGAGGCAATGAGCAGTTCTTC. Amino acids: CASSPKPGGNEQFF.

The chain uses TRBV7-6 and TRBJ2-5; D ambiguous. CDR1 is SGHVS, CDR2 FNYEAQ, per germline. Between the trimmed V and J ends, which lost 1 base and 5 bases, there was a span of 8 bases. The CDR3 spans 13 residues. CDR3 in amino acids: CASSLVGRETQYF. The CDR3 nucleotides read TGTGCCAGCAGCTTAGTGGGCCGGGAGACCCAGTACTTC. The full variable domain, rest sourced from reference TRBV7-6 and TRBJ2-5, is GAGVSQSPRYKVTKRGQDVALRCDPISGHVSLYWYRQALGQGPEFLTYFNYEAQQDKSGLPNDRFSAERPEGSISTLTIQRTEQRDSAMYRCASSLVGRETQYFGPGTRLLVL.

This clone was observed a handful of times. V usage is TRBV11-2 and J usage is TRBJ1-3, with a weak D call TRBD1 (5 bases). Trimming left V 4 bases short and J 4 bases short, with 11 bases between. The CDR3 has 14 residues. Germline V lookup: CDR1 SGHAT, CDR2 FQNNGV. The CDR3 sequence: CASSSRVSGNTIYF. CDR3 nucleotide sequence: TGTGCCAGCAGCTCCAGGGTATCGGGAAACACCATATATTTT.

The V and J genes are TRBV6-1 and TRBJ2-7; 8 nucleotides line up with TRBD1. The CDR3 sequence is 16 residues long. Per the germline V gene, CDR1 is MNHNS and CDR2 is SASEGT. Trimming cost V 3 bases and J 0 bases; bases outside gene matches: 7. This CDR3 reads CASSDPGQGRSYEQYF. The CDR3 DNA reads as TGTGCCAGCAGTGATCCTGGACAGGGACGCTCCTACGAGCAGTACTTC.

This clone appeared a single time. The chain uses TRBV6-5 and TRBJ1-3, with D hard to call. Trimming cost V 3 bases and J 2 bases, with 8 bases left between them. There are 14 residues in the CDR3. CDR1 MNHEY and CDR2 SVGAGI come from the germline V gene. CDR3 coding DNA: TGTGCCAGCAGTTATAGAACTGCTGGAAACACCATATATTTT. Its protein is CASSYRTAGNTIYF.

The chain uses TRBV7-9 and TRBJ1-1; a weak D match, TRBD1 (6 bases). V dropped 0 bases and J dropped 7 bases, with 12 bases sitting between them. The CDR3 runs to 14 residues. The germline CDR1 and CDR2 sequences are SEHNR and FQNEAQ (reference sequence). The CDR3, as DNA: TGTGCCAGCAGCTTAGCGTTACAGGGCCGTGAAGCTTTCTTT. Encoded protein: CASSLALQGREAFF.

This clone was counted a single time. The chain employs TRBV30 and TRBJ1-1; 8 positions agree with TRBD1. This CDR3 has 14 amino acids. Germline CDR1 and CDR2: GTSNPN and SVGIG (reference sequence). V was clipped by 3 bases and J by 2 bases; unmatched bases: 5. The CDR3 spells CAWRDRAVNTEAFF. For the CDR3, the DNA is TGTGCCTGGAGGGACAGGGCGGTTAACACTGAAGCTTTCTTT. The full variable domain, its missing parts supplied by reference TRBV30 and TRBJ1-1, is SQTIHQWPATLVQPVGSPLSLECTVEGTSNPNLYWYRQAAGRGLQLLFYSVGIGQISSEVPQNLSASRPQDRQFILSSKKLLLSDSGFYLCAWRDRAVNTEAFFGQGTRLTVV.

This CDR3 reads CASSEVHRDGYTF. Here the CDR3 DNA reads TGTGCCAGCAGTGAAGTACACAGGGACGGCTACACCTTC. V gene TRBV6-5 combines with J gene TRBJ1-2; D may be TRBD1 (6 bases). Germline values: CDR1 MNHEY, CDR2 SVGAGI. Trimming pared 5 bases from V and 8 bases from J, leaving 15 bases between. This CDR3 region has 13 residues.

The chain has TRBV7-9 and TRBJ1-3; D is unresolved. CDR1 is SEHNR and CDR2 is FQNEAQ in the germline V gene (reference sequence). The CDR3 has 15 amino acids. Trimming left V 1 base short and J 4 bases short, with 11 bases between. CDR3 in amino acids: CASSLGRDRGNTIYF. Written as DNA, the CDR3 is TGTGCCAGCAGCTTAGGTAGGGATCGCGGAAACACCATATATTTT.

The chain combines TRBV5-4 with TRBJ2-3; TRBD2 is a possible D gene (7 bases). V was clipped by 9 bases and J by 2 bases, with 13 bases between them. The germline gives CDR1 SGHNT, CDR2 YYREEE (reference sequence). The CDR3 contains 13 residues. CDR3 DNA: TGTGCCATCTCGGCGGGGGCCACAGATACGCAGTATTTT. It translates to CAISAGATDTQYF.

To note about this clone: Mismatch with germline at one junction end may stem from a read error. This rearrangement joins TRBV11-2 to TRBJ2-3; 10 positions agree with TRBD1. The CDR3 is 12 residues long. The V gene's germline CDR1 is SGHAT and CDR2 FQNNGV. The CDR3 here is CASSFPGTGVFF. The DNA of the CDR3 is TGTGCCAGCAGCTTCCCCGGGACAGGGGTGTTTTTT. Combining the CDR3 with reference TRBV11-2 and TRBJ2-3 gives the whole variable domain EAGVAQSPRYKIIEKRQSVAFWCNPISGHATLYWYQQILGQGPKLLIQFQNNGVVDDSQLPKDRFSAERLKGVDSTLKIQPAKLEDSAVYLCASSFPGTGVFFGPGTRLTVL.

This sequence joins TRBV19 and TRBJ2-1; 9 nucleotides align to TRBD1. The J segment lost 4 bases and the V segment lost 6 bases, leaving 7 bases of the junction unmatched. From germline, CDR1 is LNHDA and CDR2 SQIVND (reference sequence). The CDR3 has 15 residues. The CDR3 loop is CASRGDRAVYNEQFF. The CDR3 coding sequence is TGTGCCAGTAGGGGGGACAGGGCCGTTTACAATGAGCAGTTCTTC.

This chain's CDR3 is CASSMTNQPQHF. The CDR3 DNA is TGTGCCAGCAGCATGACAAATCAGCCCCAGCATTTT. The chain combines TRBV11-2 with TRBJ1-5; the D is unclear. The CDR3 consists of 12 residues. Germline CDR1 is SGHAT and CDR2 is FQNNGV. Trimming removed 5 bases at V and 4 bases at J, with 6 bases between.

This clone turned up a few times. The rearrangement uses TRBV5-6 and TRBJ2-1; D is possibly TRBD2 (6 bases). The CDR3 covers 18 residues. V dropped 1 base and J dropped 4 bases, with 21 bases sitting between them. Germline CDR1 reads SGHDT; CDR2 reads YYEEEE. CDR3 in amino acids: CASSLPQGLQIAYNEQFF. The CDR3 nucleotides read TGTGCCAGCAGCTTGCCCCAGGGACTCCAAATCGCATACAATGAGCAGTTCTTC.